The clone carrying this T cell receptor (beta chain) was seen at least ten times. The CDR3 has 15 amino acids. Trimming at V came to 1 base and at J to 3 bases, leaving 4 bases not matched to a gene. CDR1 and CDR2 from the germline V gene are SGHTA and FQGNSA. This sample was taken from a study of regulatory T cells in long-lasting Graves disease. Time point: newly diagnosed GD, antithyroid drugs for less than 3 months. Extracted PBMC RNA gave rise to the TCR library. With iRepertoire HTBI primers and Arm-PCR of CDR3 regions, TCR beta libraries were built. MiXCR, run by TCRdb on the multiplex PCR reads, gives a single entry per CDR3 protein. The table has 350,000 to 500,000 distinct CDR3 sequences, less than 20% seen once. The same sample was also used in a study of T cells in Graves' hyperthyroidism and ophthalmopathy. Turning to that study: Initially, a first-round RT-PCR of the TCR CDR3 employed the HTBI primer set. Using 13 V-J features, a model discriminated ophthalmopathy from stable hyperthyroidism.

The V call is TRBV7-2, the J call TRBJ2-5; 8 positions agree with TRBD2. This clonotype was sampled from a woman younger than 35 with Graves disease. The sample here was peripheral blood mononuclear cells (PBMCs), taken at new diagnosis, from a patient treated with antithyroid drugs. The CDR3 here is CASSLVAGREETQYF. The CDR3, as DNA: TGTGCCAGCAGCTTAGTAGCCGGGAGGGAAGAGACCCAGTACTTC.